This TCR beta chain derives from a study of CD8 T cells in ankylosing spondylitis. This CDR3 region has 11 residues. V was cut by 2 bases and J by 7 bases, with 5 bases left in between. Germline CDR1 MNHEY, CDR2 SVGAGI. General study points: A TCR beta motif of several highly homologous variants seemed to mark ankylosing spondylitis blood. Prior literature has documented some motif variants in synovial fluid and blood from reactive arthritis. As for the disease-linked clones, they showed a CD8+ phenotype and occurred at relatively low frequencies in peripheral blood. Reportedly, significant enrichment of disease-linked clones occurred in matched ankylosing spondylitis synovial fluid.

Quantitative 5'-RACE was performed with molecular barcodes, and it yielded the TCR beta libraries. Each CDR3 protein gets one entry after TCRdb re-called the 5' RACE reads with MiXCR. The repertoire has under 450,000 distinct CDR3 sequences, under 20% of them found once; the top ten carry 0.85% to 1.3%. This clonotype has only a few counts. What it binds is not known. The sample taken for sequencing was blood, either unsorted or a sorted T cell fraction (not recorded which). The origin of this receptor is a male donor with ankylosing spondylitis. The chain joins TRBV6-5 to TRBJ1-2; D is ambiguous. Here the CDR3 DNA reads TGTGCCAGCAGTTACCAAGGTGGCTACACCTTC. Translating it yields CASSYQGGYTF.